A single sample gave rise to the 20 T cell receptor beta chains below, sequenced in a study of blood T cells in healthy people across ages. Sample-barcoded 5' priming and a J-beta primer mix drove a second PCR of roughly 6 to 12 cycles. TCRdb fed the 5' RACE reads into MiXCR, producing one record per CDR3 protein. The sample has over 1,200,000 distinct CDR3 sequences, approximately 59% seen once. Input material: blood. The receptor source for this set is a man younger than 35 in good health.

The chain recombines TRBV14 with TRBJ2-1, with D possibly matching TRBD2 (5 bases). Germline V gene sequence: CDR1 SGHDN, CDR2 FVKESK. The CDR3 has 17 residues. The V gene lost 0 bases and the J gene lost 8 bases, with 20 bases spanning the gap. CDR3 nucleotides: TGTGCCAGCAGCCAAGAAGCCTGGACTCCCCTGCGTTATGAGCAGTTCTTC. Translation gives CASSQEAWTPLRYEQFF.

This clonotype has only a few counts. V usage is TRBV24-1 and J usage is TRBJ2-7; 8 bases are a match to TRBD1. Trimming at V came to 11 bases and at J to 0 bases, leaving 11 bases not matched to a gene. Germline V gene data show CDR1 as KGHDR and CDR2 as SFDVKD. This CDR3 comprises 15 residues. Here the CDR3 reads CAMPGGDYASYEQYF. The CDR3 nucleotides are TGTGCCATGCCAGGGGGCGATTACGCCTCCTACGAGCAGTACTTC.

This chain connects TRBV10-3 to TRBJ2-7; D may be TRBD1 (6 bases). Deletions cut 8 bases from V and 6 bases from J, with 17 bases between. Germline CDR1 ENHRY, CDR2 SYGVKD. The CDR3 sequence is 13 residues long. CDR3 nucleotide sequence: TGTGCCATCCCCGACAGGTCTGTCTGCGAGCAGTACTTC. Protein product: CAIPDRSVCEQYF.

In this sample, this clonotype turned up a few times. The chain combines TRBV4-1 with TRBJ2-1; TRBD2 matches 10 bases. The CDR3 is 17 residues long. From germline, CDR1 is MGHRA and CDR2 YSYEKL. Trimming took 0 bases from V and 5 from J; bases not matched to a gene: 7. CDR3 amino acids: CASSQEMLAGDHNEQFF. DNA of the CDR3: TGCGCCAGCAGCCAAGAAATGCTAGCGGGAGATCACAATGAGCAGTTCTTC.

The J gene is TRBJ2-5, the V gene TRBV4-1, with D possibly TRBD1 on 5 matching bases. The CDR3 covers 16 residues. The ends were cut back, 4 bases at V and 2 bases at J, with 17 bases in the middle. The germline V gene has CDR1 MGHRA and CDR2 YSYEKL. The CDR3 nucleotides are TGCGCCAGCAGCCCGAGAGACGGACACCAACAAGAGACCCAGTACTTC. Translation gives CASSPRDGHQQETQYF.

The rearrangement links TRBV15 to TRBJ2-3; 8 positions match TRBD2. The CDR3 consists of 17 residues. The V gene's germline CDR1 is LNHNV and CDR2 YYDKDF (reference sequence). Unmatched junction bases numbered 14, after V lost 4 bases and J lost 5 bases. CDR3 DNA sequence: TGTGCCACCAGCAAAGAGGTCGGGGCGGGAGGAATAGATACGCAGTATTTT. Amino acid sequence: CATSKEVGAGGIDTQYF.

This chain links TRBV10-1 with TRBJ2-5; D possibly corresponds to TRBD1 (6 bases). V lost 6 bases and J 7 bases, leaving 15 bases between the germline ends. Germline values: CDR1 WNHNN, CDR2 SYGVQD (reference sequence). CDR3 length equals 13 residues. The chain's CDR3 is CASSGTTFATQYF. The DNA of the CDR3 is TGCGCCAGCAGCGGGACAACCTTTGCGACCCAGTACTTC.

V and J are TRBV27 and TRBJ2-1; D is uncertain. This CDR3 has 14 amino acids. The germline V gene has CDR1 MNHEY and CDR2 SMNVEV (reference sequence). V was cut by 10 bases and J by 0 bases, with 13 bases left in between. CDR3 DNA sequence: TGTGCCAACAGACCTAGTAGCTCCTACAATGAGCAGTTCTTC. This sequence encodes CANRPSSSYNEQFF.

This clonotype was counted between two and nine times. This CDR3 is CSQRGQETQYF. CDR3 coding DNA: TGCAGCCAGCGGGGTCAAGAGACCCAGTACTTC. V gene TRBV20-1 combines with J gene TRBJ2-7; 7 nucleotides line up with TRBD2. The DNA end lines up better with TRBJ2-5; the J call may be wrong. This CDR3 contains 11 residues. CDR1 DFQATT and CDR2 SNEGSKA come from the germline V gene (reference sequence).

In its sample, this clonotype was seen a few times. The rearrangement uses TRBV7-2 and TRBJ2-7; 9 bases are shared with TRBD1. This CDR3 has 15 residues. From germline, CDR1 is SGHTA and CDR2 FQGNSA. J gave up 3 bases and V 6 bases, and 9 bases lay outside the gene matches. The CDR3: CASSISGTGLYEQYF. For the CDR3, the DNA is TGTGCCAGCAGTATATCCGGGACAGGGCTCTACGAGCAGTACTTC.

V is TRBV18 and J is TRBJ2-5; no definite D call. The V gene's germline CDR1 is KGHSH and CDR2 LQKENI. The CDR3 has 14 residues. The V end was cut by 3 bases, the J end by 0 bases, with 8 bases between. Here the CDR3 reads CASSPVVDQETQYF. The CDR3 region has the DNA TGTGCCAGCTCACCGGTCGTAGACCAAGAGACCCAGTACTTC. The variable domain in full, with the rest retrieved from reference TRBV18 and TRBJ2-5, is NAGVMQNPRHLVRRRGQEARLRCSPMKGHSHVYWYRQLPEEGLKFMVYLQKENIIDESGMPKERFSAEFPKEGPSILRIQQVVRGDSAAYFCASSPVVDQETQYFGPGTRLLVL.

The gene calls are TRBV9 and TRBJ1-5; D may be TRBD1 (5 bases). Per germline, CDR1 SGDLS and CDR2 YYNGEE. This CDR3 comprises 15 residues. V was clipped by 0 bases and J by 1 base, with 8 bases between them. CDR3 in DNA: TGTGCCAGCAGCGTAGACGGGGGGAGCAATCAGCCCCAGCATTTT. Protein sequence: CASSVDGGSNQPQHF.

This clonotype was counted ten times or more. The chain joins TRBV12-3 or TRBV12-4 to TRBJ2-5, with D tentatively TRBD1 (6 bases). V gave up 3 bases and J gave up 2 bases, with 10 bases separating them. CDR3 length: 14 residues. As DNA, the CDR3 is TGTGCCAGCAGTTTGACAGGCCCACAAGAGACCCAGTACTTC. This codes for CASSLTGPQETQYF.

V is TRBV5-6 and J is TRBJ2-5; the D gene is possibly TRBD2 (6 bases). V was clipped by 0 bases and J by 5 bases, with 14 bases between them. This CDR3 is built from 15 residues. Germline V gives CDR1 SGHDT, CDR2 YYEEEE. CDR3 nucleotide sequence: TGTGCCAGCAGCTTGGGCGGGGACCCAAGGGAGACCCAGTACTTC. Amino acids: CASSLGGDPRETQYF.

This chain joins TRBV18 and TRBJ1-1; D not certain. Germline CDR1 reads KGHSH; CDR2 reads LQKENI. With 3 bases removed from V and 1 base from J, the gap between germline ends came to 9 bases. CDR3 length: 14 residues. In DNA form, the CDR3 reads TGTGCCAGCTCACCGTCCGCAGCGAACACTGAAGCTTTCTTT. Translated: CASSPSAANTEAFF.

The chain is built from TRBV4-1 and TRBJ1-4, with TRBD1 matching over 7 bases. Per the germline V gene, CDR1 is MGHRA and CDR2 is YSYEKL. This CDR3 region has 15 residues. J gave up 5 bases and V 8 bases, and 11 bases lay outside the gene matches. The CDR3 loop reads CASGRLQTGNEKLFF. As DNA, the CDR3 is TGCGCCAGCGGCCGACTCCAGACAGGGAATGAAAAACTGTTTTTT.

This chain joins TRBV12-3 or TRBV12-4 and TRBJ1-4; the match to TRBD1 covers 10 bases. The CDR3 extends over 16 amino acids. J was trimmed by 8 bases and V by 7 bases; bases with no gene match: 13. CDR3 region: CASKDRGPAGLEKLFF. In nucleotides, the CDR3 is TGTGCCAGCAAAGACAGGGGGCCAGCCGGATTAGAAAAACTGTTTTTT.

The DNA for the CDR3 is TGCAGTGCTAGCTCCCTGACAGCCAAGCCCCAAGAGACCCAGTACTTC. Encoded protein: CSASSLTAKPQETQYF. V usage is TRBV20-1 and J usage is TRBJ2-5; TRBD1 might be the D (5 bases). The CDR3 is 16 amino acids. Trimming removed 3 bases at V and 1 base at J, with 18 bases between. Germline CDR1 and CDR2: DFQATT and SNEGSKA (reference sequence).

V gene TRBV12-3 or TRBV12-4 combines with J gene TRBJ2-1; perhaps D is TRBD1 or TRBD2 (5 bases each). V dropped 3 bases and J dropped 6 bases, with 12 bases sitting between them. The CDR3 extends over 14 amino acids. In nucleotides, the CDR3 is TGTGCCAGCAGTTTGAGGGGAACCAGCAATGAGCAGTTCTTC. Translating gives CASSLRGTSNEQFF.

This clonotype appeared once. V usage is TRBV12-5 and J usage is TRBJ2-3; no firm D call. Trimming took 6 bases from V and 2 from J, leaving 9 bases between them. This CDR3 is 13 amino acids long. The germline V gene encodes CDR1 LGHNT and CDR2 FRNRAP. CDR3 coding DNA: TGTGCTAGTGGCCTCCGGCCCACAGATACGCAGTATTTT. This gives the protein CASGLRPTDTQYF.